Listed below are T cell receptor beta chains from one sample, sequenced in a study of cytotoxic CD8 clonotypes in ibrutinib-treated CLL. Here immunoSEQ multiplex PCR was the method, and the copy in TCRdb shows in-frame clones only, minus some. Among over 45,000 clones listed, 55% to 65% were seen once. The sample here was PBMCs, taken after 24 months of ibrutinib treatment. Receptors were obtained from a human donor with chronic lymphocytic leukemia. CDR3s include the opening cysteine and the closing phenylalanine or tryptophan. Fields, in order: CDR3 DNA, CDR3 protein, J gene, V gene, D gene, clone size. The D gene is left open where the match is weak. Only some rows state a clone size, as once, few, many or a class for expanded clones.

CDR3nt: TGTGCCAGCAGCGTGGGTATGCAGCAGCCCCAGCATTTT
CDR3aa: CASSVGMQQPQHF
j_gene: TRBJ1-5
v_gene: TRBV28
d_gene: .
abundance: few

CDR3nt: TGTGCCAGCAGTTTGCAGGGCGCAGGCCCCTATGGCTACACCTTC
CDR3aa: CASSLQGAGPYGYTF
j_gene: TRBJ1-2
v_gene: TRBV27
d_gene: .
abundance: .

CDR3nt: TGTGCCAGCAGGAACCCAGGGGCTGGAAACACCATATATTTT
CDR3aa: CASRNPGAGNTIYF
j_gene: TRBJ1-3
v_gene: TRBV6-5
d_gene: .
abundance: few

CDR3nt: TGTGCCAGTAGTTGGGCGGGGGGTTCCAATGAGCAGTTCTTC
CDR3aa: CASSWAGGSNEQFF
j_gene: TRBJ2-1
v_gene: TRBV19
d_gene: TRBD2
abundance: .

CDR3nt: TGTGCCTACGAGAGTTGGGTAGTTGGAAACACCATATATTTT
CDR3aa: CAYESWVVGNTIYF
j_gene: TRBJ1-3
v_gene: TRBV30
d_gene: .
abundance: .

CDR3nt: TGTGCCAGTAGTCCGACTGGTAATGAGCAGTTCTTC
CDR3aa: CASSPTGNEQFF
j_gene: TRBJ2-1
v_gene: TRBV19
d_gene: .
abundance: .

CDR3nt: TGCGCCAGCAGCTTGGGGACAGGGGGCGGTCAGCCCCAGCATTTT
CDR3aa: CASSLGTGGGQPQHF
j_gene: TRBJ1-5
v_gene: TRBV5-1
d_gene: TRBD1
abundance: few

CDR3nt: TGTGCCAGCAGCCAGGGTATTAACGGGGAGCTGTTTTTT
CDR3aa: CASSQGINGELFF
j_gene: TRBJ2-2
v_gene: TRBV4-2
d_gene: .
abundance: .

CDR3nt: TGTGCCAGCAGTGGCTCTCTTGGCTCCTACAATGAGCAGTTCTTC
CDR3aa: CASSGSLGSYNEQFF
j_gene: TRBJ2-1
v_gene: TRBV2
d_gene: .
abundance: .

CDR3nt: TGTGCCAGCAGTTTTCCCCCCGCTAGCGGGAGAGACAATGAGCAGTTCTTC
CDR3aa: CASSFPPASGRDNEQFF
j_gene: TRBJ2-1
v_gene: TRBV28
d_gene: TRBD2
abundance: .

CDR3nt: TGTGCCAGCAGTAAGTGGGAGGGGACAGAGACCCAGTACTTC
CDR3aa: CASSKWEGTETQYF
j_gene: TRBJ2-5
v_gene: TRBV6-6
d_gene: TRBD2
abundance: few

CDR3nt: TGCGCCAGCAGCCAAGGAGCCACCTTTATCGGCGCAGATACGCAGTATTTT
CDR3aa: CASSQGATFIGADTQYF
j_gene: TRBJ2-3
v_gene: TRBV4-1
d_gene: .
abundance: .

CDR3nt: TGCGCCAGCAGCACTGGACTAGCAGGGAGCACAGATACGCAGTATTTT
CDR3aa: CASSTGLAGSTDTQYF
j_gene: TRBJ2-3
v_gene: TRBV5-1
d_gene: TRBD2
abundance: few

CDR3nt: TGTGCCAGTATACAGGGGGCGCCTACTGAAGCTTTCTTT
CDR3aa: CASIQGAPTEAFF
j_gene: TRBJ1-1
v_gene: TRBV6-1
d_gene: TRBD1
abundance: .

CDR3nt: TGTGCCAGCAGTGGACACAGACACACCGGGGAGCTGTTTTTT
CDR3aa: CASSGHRHTGELFF
j_gene: TRBJ2-2
v_gene: TRBV6-1
d_gene: .
abundance: .

CDR3nt: TGTGCCAGCAGCTTGGGGGACCCTCACACTGAAGCTTTCTTT
CDR3aa: CASSLGDPHTEAFF
j_gene: TRBJ1-1
v_gene: TRBV5-5
d_gene: .
abundance: many